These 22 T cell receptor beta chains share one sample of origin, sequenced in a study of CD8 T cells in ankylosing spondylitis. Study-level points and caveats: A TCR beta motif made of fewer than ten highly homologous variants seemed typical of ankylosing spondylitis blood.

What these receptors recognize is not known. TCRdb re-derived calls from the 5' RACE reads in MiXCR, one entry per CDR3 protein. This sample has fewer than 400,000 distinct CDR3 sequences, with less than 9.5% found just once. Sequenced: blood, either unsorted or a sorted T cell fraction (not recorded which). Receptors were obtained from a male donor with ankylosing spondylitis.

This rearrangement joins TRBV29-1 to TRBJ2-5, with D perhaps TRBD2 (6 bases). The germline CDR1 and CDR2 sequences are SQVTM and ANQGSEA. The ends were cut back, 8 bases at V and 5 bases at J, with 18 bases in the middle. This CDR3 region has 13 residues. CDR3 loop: CSSSEGGGETQYF. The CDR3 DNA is TGCAGCTCGTCTGAGGGAGGAGGGGAGACCCAGTACTTC. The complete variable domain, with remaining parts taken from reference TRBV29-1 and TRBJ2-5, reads SAVISQKPSRDICQRGTSLTIQCQVDSQVTMMFWYRQQPGQSLTLIATANQGSEATYESGFVIDKFPISRPNLTFSTLTVSNMSPEDSSIYLCSSSEGGGETQYFGPGTRLLVL.

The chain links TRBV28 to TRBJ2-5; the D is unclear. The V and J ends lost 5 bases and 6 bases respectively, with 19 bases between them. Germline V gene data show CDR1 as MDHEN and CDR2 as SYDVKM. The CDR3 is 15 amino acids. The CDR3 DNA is TGTGCCAGCAGTACGGACGGAATGACTCAAAAGACCCAGTACTTC. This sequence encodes CASSTDGMTQKTQYF. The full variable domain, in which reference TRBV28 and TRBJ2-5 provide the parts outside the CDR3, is DVKVTQSSRYLVKRTGEKVFLECVQDMDHENMFWYRQDPGLGLRLIYFSYDVKMKEKGDIPEGYSVSREKKERFSLILESASTNQTSMYLCASSTDGMTQKTQYFGPGTRLLVL.

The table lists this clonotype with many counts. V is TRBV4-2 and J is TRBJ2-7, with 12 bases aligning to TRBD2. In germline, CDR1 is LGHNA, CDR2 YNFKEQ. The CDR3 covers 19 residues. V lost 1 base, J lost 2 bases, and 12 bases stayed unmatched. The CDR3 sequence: CASSQVAGLAGLLTYEQYF. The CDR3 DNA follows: TGTGCCAGCAGCCAAGTTGCCGGACTAGCGGGACTCCTTACCTACGAGCAGTACTTC.

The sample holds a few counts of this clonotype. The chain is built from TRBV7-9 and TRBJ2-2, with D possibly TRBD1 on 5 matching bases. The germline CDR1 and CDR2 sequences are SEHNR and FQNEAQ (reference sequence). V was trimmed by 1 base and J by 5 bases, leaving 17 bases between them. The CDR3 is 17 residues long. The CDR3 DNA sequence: TGTGCCAGCAGCTTAGGAGCGCAGGGCTGGATTACCGGGGAGCTGTTTTTT. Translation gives CASSLGAQGWITGELFF.

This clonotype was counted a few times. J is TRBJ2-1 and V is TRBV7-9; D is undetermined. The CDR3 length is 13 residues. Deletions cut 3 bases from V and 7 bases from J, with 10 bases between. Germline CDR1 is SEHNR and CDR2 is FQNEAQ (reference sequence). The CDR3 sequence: CASSFRADNEQFF. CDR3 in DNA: TGTGCCAGCAGCTTTAGAGCCGATAATGAGCAGTTCTTC.

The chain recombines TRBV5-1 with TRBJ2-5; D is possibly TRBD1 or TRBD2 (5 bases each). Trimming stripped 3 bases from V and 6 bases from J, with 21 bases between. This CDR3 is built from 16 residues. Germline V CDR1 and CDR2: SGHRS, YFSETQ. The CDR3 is CASSSAPGRATKTQYF. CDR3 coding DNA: TGCGCCAGCAGCTCGGCCCCGGGACGGGCGACAAAGACCCAGTACTTC.

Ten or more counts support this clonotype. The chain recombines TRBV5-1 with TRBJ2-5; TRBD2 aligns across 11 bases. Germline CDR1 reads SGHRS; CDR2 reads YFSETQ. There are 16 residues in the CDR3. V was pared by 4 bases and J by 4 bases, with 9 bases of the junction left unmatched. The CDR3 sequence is CASSAGTSGERETQYF. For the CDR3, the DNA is TGCGCCAGCAGCGCCGGGACTAGCGGAGAAAGAGAGACCCAGTACTTC.

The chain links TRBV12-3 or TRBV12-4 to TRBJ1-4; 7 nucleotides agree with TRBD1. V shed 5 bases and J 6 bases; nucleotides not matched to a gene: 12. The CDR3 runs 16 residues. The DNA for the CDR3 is TGTGCCAGCAGTCTGCCCACAGGGGCGCGGCATGAAAAACTGTTTTTT. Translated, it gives CASSLPTGARHEKLFF.

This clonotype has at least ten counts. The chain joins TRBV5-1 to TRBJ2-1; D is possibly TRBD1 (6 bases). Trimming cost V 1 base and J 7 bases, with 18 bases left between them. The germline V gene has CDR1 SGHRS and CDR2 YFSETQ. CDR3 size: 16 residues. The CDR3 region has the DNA TGCGCCAGCAGCTTGTTAATTTCGGGACAAGAGAATGAGCAGTTCTTC. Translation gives CASSLLISGQENEQFF. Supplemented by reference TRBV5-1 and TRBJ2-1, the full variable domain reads KAGVTQTPRYLIKTRGQQVTLSCSPISGHRSVSWYQQTPGQGLQFLFEYFSETQRNKGNFPGRFSGRQFSNSRSEMNVSTLELGDSALYLCASSLLISGQENEQFFGPGTRLTVL.

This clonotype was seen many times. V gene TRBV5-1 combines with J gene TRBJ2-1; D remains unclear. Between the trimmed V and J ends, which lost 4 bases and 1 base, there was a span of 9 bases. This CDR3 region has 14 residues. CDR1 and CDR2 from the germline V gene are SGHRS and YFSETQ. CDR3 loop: CASSPPESYNEQFF. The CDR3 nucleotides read TGCGCCAGCAGCCCCCCTGAATCCTACAATGAGCAGTTCTTC.

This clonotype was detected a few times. CDR3 nucleotide sequence: TGTGCCAGCAGCCCTCCCAGACCCGGGACTAGCGTTGAGACCCAGTACTTC. Translated: CASSPPRPGTSVETQYF. V and J are TRBV3-1 and TRBJ2-5; 10 bases map to TRBD2. After removal of 4 bases from V and 5 bases from J, the junction contained 13 bases not matched to a gene. There are 17 residues in the CDR3. In germline, CDR1 is LGHDT, CDR2 YNNKEL (reference sequence).

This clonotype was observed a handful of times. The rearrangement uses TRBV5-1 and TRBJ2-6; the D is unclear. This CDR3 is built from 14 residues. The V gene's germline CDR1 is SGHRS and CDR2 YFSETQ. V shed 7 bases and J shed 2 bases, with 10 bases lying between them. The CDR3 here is CASRPLPGANVLTF. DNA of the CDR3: TGCGCCAGCCGACCCCTTCCTGGGGCCAACGTCCTGACTTTC.

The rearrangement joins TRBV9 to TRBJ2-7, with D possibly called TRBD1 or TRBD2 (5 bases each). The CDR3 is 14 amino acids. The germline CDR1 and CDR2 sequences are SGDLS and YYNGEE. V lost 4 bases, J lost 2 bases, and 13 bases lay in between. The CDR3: CASSPEPGPYEQYF. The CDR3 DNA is TGTGCCAGCAGCCCGGAACCGGGACCCTACGAGCAGTACTTC.

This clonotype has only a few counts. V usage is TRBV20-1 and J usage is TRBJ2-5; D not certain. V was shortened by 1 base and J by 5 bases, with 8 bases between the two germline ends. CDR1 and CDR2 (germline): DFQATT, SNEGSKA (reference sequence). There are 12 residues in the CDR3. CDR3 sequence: CSARGLRETQYF. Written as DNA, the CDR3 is TGCAGTGCTAGAGGACTGAGGGAGACCCAGTACTTC.

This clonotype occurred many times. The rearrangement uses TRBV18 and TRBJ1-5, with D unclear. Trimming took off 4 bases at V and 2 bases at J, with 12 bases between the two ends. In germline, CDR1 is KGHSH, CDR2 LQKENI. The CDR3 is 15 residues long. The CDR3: CASSLGRERNQPQHF. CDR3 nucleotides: TGTGCCAGCTCACTGGGCCGGGAACGCAATCAGCCCCAGCATTTT.

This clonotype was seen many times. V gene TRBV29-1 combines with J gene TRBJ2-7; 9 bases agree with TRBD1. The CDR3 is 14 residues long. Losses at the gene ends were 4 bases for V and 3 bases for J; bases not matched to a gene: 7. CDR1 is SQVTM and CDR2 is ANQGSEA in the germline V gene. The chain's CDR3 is CSVVGQGTVYEQYF. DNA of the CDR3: TGCAGCGTTGTCGGACAGGGGACTGTCTACGAGCAGTACTTC.

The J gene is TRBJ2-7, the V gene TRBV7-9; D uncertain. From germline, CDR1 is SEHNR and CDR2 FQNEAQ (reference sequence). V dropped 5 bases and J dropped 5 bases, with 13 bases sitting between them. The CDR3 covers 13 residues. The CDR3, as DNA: TGTGCCAGCAGCCCTCGAAGAAACGACGAGCAGTACTTC. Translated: CASSPRRNDEQYF.

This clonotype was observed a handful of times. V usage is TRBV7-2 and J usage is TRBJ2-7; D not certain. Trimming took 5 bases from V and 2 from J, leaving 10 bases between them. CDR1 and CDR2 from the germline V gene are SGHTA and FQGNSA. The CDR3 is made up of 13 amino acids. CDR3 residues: CASSRWATYEQYF. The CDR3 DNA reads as TGTGCCAGCAGCCGCTGGGCAACCTACGAGCAGTACTTC.

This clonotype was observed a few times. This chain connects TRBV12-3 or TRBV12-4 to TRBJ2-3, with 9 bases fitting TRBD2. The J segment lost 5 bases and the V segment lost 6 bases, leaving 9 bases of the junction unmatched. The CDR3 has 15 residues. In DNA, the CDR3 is TGTGCCAGCAGAATTAGCGGGAGATTGGTAGATACGCAGTATTTT. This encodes CASRISGRLVDTQYF.

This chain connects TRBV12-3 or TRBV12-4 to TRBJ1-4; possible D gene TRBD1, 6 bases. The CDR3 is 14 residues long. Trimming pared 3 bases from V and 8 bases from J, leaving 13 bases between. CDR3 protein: CASSLQGSFEKLFF. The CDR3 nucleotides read TGTGCCAGCAGTTTGCAGGGGTCTTTCGAAAAACTGTTTTTT.

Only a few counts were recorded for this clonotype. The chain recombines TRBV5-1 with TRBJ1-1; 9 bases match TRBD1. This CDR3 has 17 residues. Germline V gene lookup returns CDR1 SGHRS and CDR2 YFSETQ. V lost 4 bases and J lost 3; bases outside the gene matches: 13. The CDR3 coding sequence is TGCGCCAGCAGCCCGTGGGGTCGCGGACAGGGGCACACTGAAGCTTTCTTT. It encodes CASSPWGRGQGHTEAFF.

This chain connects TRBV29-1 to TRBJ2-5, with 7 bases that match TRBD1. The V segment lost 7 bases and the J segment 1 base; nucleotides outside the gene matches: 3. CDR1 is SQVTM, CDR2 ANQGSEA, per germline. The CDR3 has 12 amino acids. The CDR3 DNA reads TGCAGCGGGGGACAGTTCCAAGAGACCCAGTACTTC. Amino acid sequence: CSGGQFQETQYF. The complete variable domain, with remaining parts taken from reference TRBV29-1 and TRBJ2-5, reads SAVISQKPSRDICQRGTSLTIQCQVDSQVTMMFWYRQQPGQSLTLIATANQGSEATYESGFVIDKFPISRPNLTFSTLTVSNMSPEDSSIYLCSGGQFQETQYFGPGTRLLVL.